This T cell receptor (beta chain) was documented in a study of T cells after yellow fever vaccination. There are 13 residues in the CDR3. Germline CDR1 is SQVTM and CDR2 is ANQGSEA. Trimming pared 6 bases from V and 3 bases from J, leaving 15 bases between. For TCR, cDNA came from 5'RACE template switching, which added a universal primer site and UMIs. TCRdb redid the calling of the 5' RACE reads with MiXCR, one entry per CDR3 protein. The sample lists about 370,000 distinct CDR3 sequences; around a tenth were seen once. In this sample, this clonotype turned up a few times. The rearrangement uses TRBV29-1 and TRBJ2-7; tentative D call: TRBD1 (6 bases). The receptor was isolated from a man aged 18 to 29 who received the YFV17D yellow fever vaccine. The sequencing used PBMCs, collected on the day of the first yellow fever vaccination. The chain's CDR3 is CSVGVQGNYEQYF. Written as DNA, the CDR3 is TGCAGCGTCGGGGTACAGGGAAACTACGAGCAGTACTTC.